The sequence of this T cell receptor beta chain was determined in a study of shared clonotypes between healthy human individuals. General observations from the study: The four-donor shared clonotypes exceeded non-shared clonotypes in generation probability, with non-shared ones scoring lower. Four donors showed sharing of around 5.3% of naive CD4 clonotypes. Generally, naive subsets came out with larger estimated richness than memory subsets.

Trimming took off 5 bases at V and 3 bases at J, with 14 bases between the two ends. Germline CDR1 and CDR2: LNHDA and SQIVND (reference sequence). The CDR3 runs to 14 residues. Positive CCR7 selection of CD45RO-negative cells yielded the naive CD8 cells, and terminally differentiated effector memory CD45RA+ cells were excluded. A note on this clone: Its antigen is as yet unknown.

Genomic DNA of every subset was divided equally among multiple immunoSEQ plates. Profiled with immunoSEQ multiplex PCR; TCRdb holds only in-frame clones, not every one. The data show hundreds of thousands of clones, about 95% seen once. The sequenced sample consisted of naive CD8+ T cells sorted from blood. The sequence came from a woman in her twenties or thirties in good health. The genes are TRBV19 and TRBJ2-7; maybe TRBD1 (6 bases). The CDR3 loop is CASSGQNSLYEQYF. The CDR3 region has the DNA TGTGCCAGTAGTGGACAGAATAGCCTCTACGAGCAGTACTTC.